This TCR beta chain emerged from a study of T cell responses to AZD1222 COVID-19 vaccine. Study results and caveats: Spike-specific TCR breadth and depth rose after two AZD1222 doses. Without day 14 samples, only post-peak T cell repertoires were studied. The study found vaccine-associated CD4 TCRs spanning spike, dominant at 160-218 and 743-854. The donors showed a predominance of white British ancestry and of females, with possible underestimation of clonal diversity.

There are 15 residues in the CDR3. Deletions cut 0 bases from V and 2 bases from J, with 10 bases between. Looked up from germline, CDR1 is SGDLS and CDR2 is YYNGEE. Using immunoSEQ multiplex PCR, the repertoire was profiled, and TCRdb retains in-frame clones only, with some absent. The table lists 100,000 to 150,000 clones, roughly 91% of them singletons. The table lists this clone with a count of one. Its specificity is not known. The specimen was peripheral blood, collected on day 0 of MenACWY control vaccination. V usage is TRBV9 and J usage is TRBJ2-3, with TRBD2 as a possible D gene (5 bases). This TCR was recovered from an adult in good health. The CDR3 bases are TGTGCCAGCAGCGTAGGAGCGGCCGACACAGATACGCAGTATTTT. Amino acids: CASSVGAADTDTQYF. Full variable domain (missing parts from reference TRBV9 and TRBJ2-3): DSGVTQTPKHLITATGQRVTLRCSPRSGDLSVYWYQQSLDQGLQFLIQYYNGEERAKGNILERFSAQQFPDLHSELNLSSLELGDSALYFCASSVGAADTDTQYFGPGTRLTVL.